This TCR beta chain originates from a study of T cell responses to AZD1222 COVID-19 vaccine. Study results and caveats: Regions left unmutated in variants are reportedly the target of nearly half of spike-specific TCRs.

TCRdb's table, derived via immunoSEQ multiplex PCR, lists solely in-frame clones and lacks some. The table shows around 150,000 clones, with 88% occurring only once. A word on this clone: Its target is not known.

Germline V gene sequence: CDR1 SGDLS, CDR2 YYNGEE. The V and J ends lost 4 bases and 10 bases respectively, with 12 bases between them. CDR3 length equals 12 residues. The V gene is TRBV9, the J gene TRBJ2-1, with D possibly being TRBD1 (5 bases). The sequence came from an adult in good health. Specimen: peripheral blood, collected on day 0 of AZD1222 vaccination. The CDR3 nucleotides read TGTGCCAGCAGCCCCTCCAGACAGGAGCAGTTCTTC. It codes for CASSPSRQEQFF.